This TCR beta chain was sequenced in a study of blood T cell repertoires in COVID-19. Study-wide background: Spain, Italy and the United States supplied samples that represented acute and convalescent COVID-19. From T cells, B-cell-depleted T cells, or PBMCs came the material, which was cDNA or gDNA.

V lost 6 bases and J 4 bases, leaving 10 bases between the germline ends. CDR1 and CDR2 from the germline V gene are ENHRY and SYGVKD. The CDR3 sequence is 13 residues long. In the original processing: Amplification of reference gene primers provided the estimated nucleated cell counts. TCRdb's copy holds only in-frame clones and misses some; the assay was immunoSEQ multiplex PCR. V and J calls and clone size are as listed in that table; D and trimming were resolved from the DNA. The data show some 150,000 clones, around nine tenths seen once. The specimen was peripheral blood. The chain recombines TRBV10-3 with TRBJ2-1; possible D gene TRBD2, 6 bases. The source of this sequence is a human donor in a cohort sampled during active COVID-19. The CDR3 sequence: CAISPSEYNEQFF. Written as DNA, the CDR3 is TGTGCCATCAGCCCTAGCGAGTACAATGAGCAGTTCTTC.